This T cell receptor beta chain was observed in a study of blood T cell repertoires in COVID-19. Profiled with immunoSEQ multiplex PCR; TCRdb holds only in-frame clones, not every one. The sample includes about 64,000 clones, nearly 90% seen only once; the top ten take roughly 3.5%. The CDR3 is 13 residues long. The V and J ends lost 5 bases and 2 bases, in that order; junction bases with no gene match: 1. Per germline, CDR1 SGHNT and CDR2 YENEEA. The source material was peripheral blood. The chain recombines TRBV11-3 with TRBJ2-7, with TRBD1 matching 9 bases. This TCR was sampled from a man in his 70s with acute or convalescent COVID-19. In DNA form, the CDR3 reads TGTGCCAGCAGCCGGGACAGGGCCTACGAGCAGTACTTC. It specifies CASSRDRAYEQYF.